This entry lists 16 T cell receptor beta chains sequenced from one sample in a study of cytomegalovirus exposure and HLA in healthy donors. Assay used: immunoSEQ multiplex PCR; TCRdb lists only in-frame clones, some missing. The sample has roughly 200,000 clones, roughly 81% seen once. Sequences were obtained from PBMCs. The receptors originated from a woman in her twenties or thirties in good health and CMV-seronegative.

The V call is TRBV5-1, the J call TRBJ1-6, with D perhaps TRBD1 (5 bases). There are 13 residues in the CDR3. Germline lookup yields CDR1 SGHRS and CDR2 YFSETQ. V lost 4 bases, J lost 11 bases, and 13 bases lay in between. CDR3 nucleotide sequence: TGCGCCAGCAGCGGCACAGGTAGTCCACCCCTCCACTTT. It yields the protein CASSGTGSPPLHF.

The chain couples TRBV2 to TRBJ1-5; TRBD1 matches 7 bases. The CDR3 contains 14 residues. CDR1 is SNHLY, CDR2 FYNNEI, per germline. V dropped 5 bases and J dropped 7; count of bases not matched to a gene: 8. The CDR3 region has the DNA TGTGCCAGCAGTACCCAGGGGGATCGACAGCCCCAGCATTTT. Translating it yields CASSTQGDRQPQHF.

The chain employs TRBV5-4 and TRBJ2-6; 10 nucleotides agree with TRBD1. The ends lost 4 bases at V and 0 bases at J; junction bases unmatched: 13. This CDR3 spans 20 amino acids. The germline CDR1 and CDR2 sequences are SGHNT and YYREEE (reference sequence). As DNA, the CDR3 is TGTGCCAGCAGCACCCGGGGGCGGGACAGGGGTTTCTCTGGGGCCAACGTCCTGACTTTC. It specifies CASSTRGRDRGFSGANVLTF.

This clone was seen just once. The identical CDR3 is also encoded by other nucleotide sequences in the sample. The gene calls are TRBV4-2 and TRBJ2-2, with 11 positions matching TRBD2. This CDR3 is 17 amino acids long. The ends lost 3 bases at V and 2 bases at J; junction bases unmatched: 5. CDR1 is LGHNA and CDR2 is YNFKEQ in the germline V gene. The CDR3 protein is CASSQETSGANTGELFF. DNA of the CDR3: TGTGCCAGCAGCCAGGAGACTAGCGGGGCTAACACCGGGGAGCTGTTTTTT.

The genes are TRBV7-9 and TRBJ2-2; D possibly corresponds to TRBD2 (6 bases). Looked up from germline, CDR1 is SEHNR and CDR2 is FQNEAQ (reference sequence). V lost 6 bases, J lost 3 bases, and 17 bases lay in between. This CDR3 contains 16 residues. CDR3 in amino acids: CASREGRWRDTGELFF. CDR3 DNA: TGTGCCAGCAGGGAGGGGAGATGGCGAGACACCGGGGAGCTGTTTTTT.

This rearrangement joins TRBV29-1 to TRBJ1-4, with TRBD1 matching over 7 bases. Losses at the gene ends were 4 bases for V and 3 bases for J; bases not matched to a gene: 8. CDR3 size: 15 residues. Germline CDR1 SQVTM, CDR2 ANQGSEA. CDR3 sequence (DNA): TGCAGCGTTGGTGGCGATAGGGGGCCTAATGAAAAACTGTTTTTT. It specifies CSVGGDRGPNEKLFF.

This clone was found a few times. The V and J genes are TRBV11-1 and TRBJ2-2; TRBD2 matches at 11 bases. This CDR3 region has 17 residues. V dropped 4 bases and J dropped 2; count of bases not matched to a gene: 6. From germline, CDR1 is SGHAT and CDR2 FQDESV (reference sequence). The DNA of the CDR3 is TGTGCCAGCAGCTCCCAAGGGACTAGCGGAAACACCGGGGAGCTGTTTTTT. Encoded protein: CASSSQGTSGNTGELFF.

The rearrangement joins TRBV5-4 to TRBJ1-3; possibly TRBD1 for D (5 bases). In germline, CDR1 is SGHNT, CDR2 YYREEE (reference sequence). V shed 4 bases and J shed 4 bases, with 9 bases lying between them. This CDR3 region has 13 residues. The DNA for the CDR3 is TGTGCCAGCAGCGCCGGGGGAGGAAACACCATATATTTT. Translated, it gives CASSAGGGNTIYF.

This chain links TRBV7-8 with TRBJ2-7, with 8 bases that match TRBD2. The CDR3 is made up of 14 amino acids. V lost 5 bases and J lost 3; bases outside the gene matches: 6. Germline lookup yields CDR1 SGHVS and CDR2 FQNEAQ. CDR3 sequence: CASSPTSGFYEQYF. DNA of the CDR3: TGTGCCAGCAGCCCTACTAGCGGCTTCTACGAGCAGTACTTC.

The gene calls are TRBV9 and TRBJ2-1; TRBD2 is a possible D gene (6 bases). Trimming shortened V by 4 bases and J by 9 bases, and 17 bases separated the two germline ends. From germline, CDR1 is SGDLS and CDR2 YYNGEE. The CDR3 is 14 amino acids. The CDR3 nucleotides read TGTGCCAGCAGCCTGGGGAGGTTGGAGGGTGAGCAGTTCTTC. Translation: CASSLGRLEGEQFF.

The rearrangement joins TRBV27 to TRBJ1-2; 7 bases agree with TRBD1. Germline assignment: CDR1 MNHEY and CDR2 SMNVEV (reference sequence). This CDR3 region has 14 residues. The V segment lost 5 bases and the J segment 4 bases; nucleotides outside the gene matches: 7. CDR3 protein: CASSRGDSFYGYTF. As DNA, the CDR3 is TGTGCCAGCAGTCGTGGGGACAGCTTCTATGGCTACACCTTC.

The chain couples TRBV2 to TRBJ2-1; a possible D gene is TRBD2 (6 bases). Germline V CDR1 and CDR2: SNHLY, FYNNEI. The CDR3 consists of 16 residues. Trimming cost V 6 bases and J 0 bases, with 15 bases left between them. The CDR3 nucleotides read TGTGCCAGCAGAGCGGACTATCGGAGCTCCTACAATGAGCAGTTCTTC. It is translated as CASRADYRSSYNEQFF.

The chain recombines TRBV19 with TRBJ2-2; D gene ambiguous. Between the trimmed V and J ends, which lost 3 bases and 1 base, there was a span of 12 bases. The CDR3 loop spans 16 amino acids. Germline lookup yields CDR1 LNHDA and CDR2 SQIVND (reference sequence). The CDR3 DNA is TGTGCCAGTAGTATGCGTACGACAAAGAACACCGGGGAGCTGTTTTTT. Translated: CASSMRTTKNTGELFF. The entire variable domain, with the rest obtained from reference TRBV19 and TRBJ2-2, is as follows: DGGITQSPKYLFRKEGQNVTLSCEQNLNHDAMYWYRQDPGQGLRLIYYSQIVNDFQKGDIAEGYSVSREKKESFPLTVTSAQKNPTAFYLCASSMRTTKNTGELFFGEGSRLTVL.

The rearrangement links TRBV4-1 to TRBJ2-2; perhaps TRBD2 as D (5 bases). V lost 5 bases and J lost 5, with 18 bases in between. Germline lookup yields CDR1 MGHRA and CDR2 YSYEKL. This CDR3 contains 16 residues. CDR3 in amino acids: CASSLYTGSNTGELFF. The DNA for the CDR3 is TGCGCCAGCAGCTTATACACGGGGTCAAATACCGGGGAGCTGTTTTTT.

The chain employs TRBV7-2 and TRBJ2-7, with D maybe TRBD1 (6 bases). CDR3 size: 15 residues. CDR1 is SGHTA, CDR2 FQGNSA, per germline. V lost 7 bases and J lost 2, with 18 bases in between. CDR3 amino acids: CASTHTGQTTYEQYF. CDR3 in DNA: TGTGCCAGCACCCATACCGGACAGACCACCTACGAGCAGTACTTC.

Concerning this clone: The same CDR3 can be traced to other DNA sequences in this sample. The chain uses TRBV5-1 and TRBJ2-1; TRBD2 agrees at 10 bases. This CDR3 is 16 amino acids long. J lost 4 bases, V lost 0 bases, and 4 bases had no gene match. The germline V gene has CDR1 SGHRS and CDR2 YFSETQ. The CDR3 DNA reads TGCGCCAGCAGCTTGGTGGCTAGCGGGAGTTACAATGAGCAGTTCTTC. Residues: CASSLVASGSYNEQFF.